The 11 T cell receptor beta chains below come from one sample, sequenced in a study of blood T cell repertoires in COVID-19. TCRdb's copy holds only in-frame clones and misses some; the assay was immunoSEQ multiplex PCR. The sample yields more than 120,000 clones, approximately 88% seen once. Sample: peripheral blood. Receptors were obtained from a human donor in a cohort sampled during active COVID-19.

In the case of this clone: Other DNA sequences in this specimen translate into the identical CDR3. V gene TRBV3-1 (or the pseudogene TRBV3-2) combines with J gene TRBJ1-2, with a possible D match to TRBD1 (6 bases). V lost 1 base and J lost 1, with 10 bases in between. Germline V lookup: CDR1 LGHDT, CDR2 YNNKEL (reference sequence). The CDR3 has 15 residues. The CDR3 here is CASSQGGPVNYGYTF. Written as DNA, the CDR3 is TGTGCCAGCAGCCAAGGGGGGCCCGTTAACTATGGCTACACCTTC.

The chain is built from TRBV18 and TRBJ1-4; unclear D gene. CDR3 length: 14 amino acids. The V gene lost 0 bases and the J gene lost 7 bases, with 9 bases spanning the gap. CDR1 is KGHSH and CDR2 is LQKENI in the germline V gene. CDR3 DNA sequence: TGTGCCAGCTCACCACCGGGGAGCAGTGAAAAACTGTTTTTT. Translation gives CASSPPGSSEKLFF.

V is TRBV3-1 (or the pseudogene TRBV3-2) and J is TRBJ2-7, with 11 bases fitting TRBD2. The germline V gene has CDR1 LGHDT and CDR2 YNNKEL (reference sequence). The CDR3 is made up of 19 amino acids. V was clipped by 4 bases and J by 0 bases; unmatched bases: 14. CDR3 region: CASSRPSPSGGPSSYEQYF. Here the CDR3 DNA reads TGTGCCAGCAGCCGCCCCTCCCCTAGCGGGGGGCCTAGCTCCTACGAGCAGTACTTC.

This clone has a count of ten or more. J is TRBJ1-3 and V is TRBV6-2 or TRBV6-3; 9 bases match TRBD1. V lost 1 base and J lost 1; bases outside the gene matches: 5. Germline V gene data show CDR1 as MNHEY and CDR2 as SVGEGT. CDR3 length equals 17 residues. CDR3 sequence (DNA): TGTGCCAGCAGTTACTGGGACAGGGTGACTTCTGGAAACACCATATATTTT. Its protein is CASSYWDRVTSGNTIYF.

This chain joins TRBV7-2 and TRBJ1-1; D might be TRBD1 (6 bases). Trimming stripped 1 base from V and 3 bases from J, with 15 bases between. The CDR3 runs 16 residues. Looked up from germline, CDR1 is SGHTA and CDR2 is FQGNSA. CDR3: CASSLVYRVGDTEAFF. The CDR3 nucleotides read TGTGCCAGCAGCTTAGTGTACAGGGTGGGGGACACTGAAGCTTTCTTT.

CDR3 region: CASSEGPDRGRNTEAFF. In DNA, the CDR3 is TGTGCCAGCAGTGAAGGACCGGACAGGGGGCGAAACACTGAAGCTTTCTTT. V gene TRBV6-1 combines with J gene TRBJ1-1, with TRBD1 identical over 11 bases. The V gene end was trimmed by 1 base and the J gene end by 2 bases; junction bases not matched to a gene: 6. Germline CDR1 and CDR2: MNHNS and SASEGT. The length of the CDR3 is 17 residues.

The chain joins TRBV5-4 to TRBJ2-3; D might be TRBD2 (6 bases). The CDR3 sequence is 15 residues long. V lost 3 bases, J lost 3 bases, and 14 bases lay in between. Germline CDR1 is SGHNT and CDR2 is YYREEE (reference sequence). The CDR3 protein is CASSSQGLPTDTQYF. The DNA of the CDR3 is TGTGCCAGCAGCTCCCAGGGACTCCCGACAGATACGCAGTATTTT. The full variable domain, with the rest looked up from reference TRBV5-4 and TRBJ2-3, is ETGVTQSPTHLIKTRGQQVTLRCSSQSGHNTVSWYQQALGQGPQFIFQYYREEENGRGNFPPRFSGLQFPNYSSELNVNALELDDSALYLCASSSQGLPTDTQYFGPGTRLTVL.

J is TRBJ2-3 and V is TRBV12-3 or TRBV12-4, with D tentatively TRBD2 (7 bases). This CDR3 is 13 amino acids long. V was cut by 9 bases and J by 4 bases, with 14 bases left in between. This chain's CDR3 is CARGGARADTQYF. CDR3 DNA sequence: TGTGCCAGAGGGGGGGCTAGGGCAGATACGCAGTATTTT.

The chain recombines TRBV5-1 with TRBJ1-4, with TRBD1 identical over 10 bases. Trimming removed 4 bases from V and 6 bases from J; junction bases left unmatched: 3. Germline values: CDR1 SGHRS, CDR2 YFSETQ. CDR3 size: 14 residues. In DNA form, the CDR3 reads TGCGCCAGCAGCACCGGGACAGGGGATGAAAAACTGTTTTTT. This gives the protein CASSTGTGDEKLFF.

The chain's CDR3 is CASSSGPAETQYF. The CDR3 DNA sequence: TGTGCCAGCAGCTCTGGCCCTGCAGAGACCCAGTACTTC. The J gene is TRBJ2-5, the V gene TRBV5-6; the D is unclear. Trimming removed 3 bases from V and 4 bases from J, with 10 bases in between. The CDR3 covers 13 residues. The germline V gene has CDR1 SGHDT and CDR2 YYEEEE. Full variable domain (missing parts from reference TRBV5-6 and TRBJ2-5): DAGVTQSPTHLIKTRGQQVTLRCSPKSGHDTVSWYQQALGQGPQFIFQYYEEEERQRGNFPDRFSGHQFPNYSSELNVNALLLGDSALYLCASSSGPAETQYFGPGTRLLVL.

The chain recombines TRBV2 with TRBJ1-5, with 7 bases aligning to TRBD1. The CDR3 length is 13 residues. Germline V gives CDR1 SNHLY, CDR2 FYNNEI. V lost 6 bases and J lost 5; bases outside the gene matches: 4. The CDR3 DNA reads as TGTGCCAGCAGACCAACAGGGGATCAGCCCCAGCATTTT. Translation: CASRPTGDQPQHF. Based on the CDR3 plus reference TRBV2 and TRBJ1-5, the full variable domain is EPEVTQTPSHQVTQMGQEVILRCVPISNHLYFYWYRQILGQKVEFLVSFYNNEISEKSEIFDDQFSVERPDGSNFTLKIRSTKLEDSAMYFCASRPTGDQPQHFGDGTRLSIL.